This is a list of T cell receptor beta chains from one sample in a study of CD8 T cells in Susac syndrome. TCRdb reprocessed the immunoSEQ multiplex PCR reads with MiXCR, giving one entry per CDR3 protein. The data show 150,000 or so distinct CDR3 sequences, with roughly nine tenths seen just once and roughly 0.08% held by the top ten. Sequencing used CD4+ T cells from PBMCs. The receptor source for this set is a human donor in good health. CDR3s include the opening cysteine and the closing phenylalanine or tryptophan. A D gene is named only where the DNA matches it firmly. Some rows have no size entry. The others give once, few or many, or a class for an expanded clone.

.	15	TRBJ2-5	.	TRBV24-1	CATSDGRSFKETQYF	TGTGCCACCAGTGATGGGAGGTCGTTCAAAGAGACCCAGTACTTC
.	12	TRBJ2-1	.	TRBV20-1	CSARDGPNEQFF	TGCAGTGCTAGAGATGGACCGAATGAGCAGTTCTTC
TRBD1	17	TRBJ1-5	.	TRBV4-1	CASSQPPGTGINQPQHF	TGCGCCAGCAGCCAGCCCCCCGGGACAGGGATCAATCAGCCCCAGCATTTT
.	15	TRBJ2-6	few	TRBV3-1	CASSQGNTGANVLTF	TGTGCCAGCAGCCAAGGGAATACGGGGGCCAACGTCCTGACTTTC
TRBD1	14	TRBJ1-4	.	TRBV6-6	CASSPDRVSQKLFF	TGTGCCAGCAGCCCGGACAGGGTATCGCAAAAACTGTTTTTT
.	13	TRBJ1-1	.	TRBV7-9	CASSLGGRGEAFF	TGTGCCAGCAGCTTAGGAGGTCGCGGTGAAGCTTTCTTT
.	17	TRBJ2-7	.	TRBV7-8	CASSPPGLRGGSDEQYF	TGTGCCAGCAGCCCGCCGGGACTCAGGGGAGGGAGCGACGAGCAGTACTTC
.	9	TRBJ1-2	.	TRBV29-1	CSVPTSQTF	TGCAGCGTCCCGACCTCGCAGACCTTC
.	14	TRBJ2-3	.	TRBV3-1	CASSRAHVTDTQYF	TGTGCCAGCAGCCGGGCTCATGTCACAGATACGCAGTATTTT
.	15	TRBJ2-3	.	TRBV5-1	CASTQGSLSTDTQYF	TGCGCCAGCACGCAGGGCTCCCTTAGCACAGATACGCAGTATTTT
.	14	TRBJ2-5	.	TRBV28	CASSPRHRKETQYF	TGTGCCAGCAGTCCTCGACACCGAAAAGAGACCCAGTACTTC